This T cell receptor (beta chain) was sequenced during a study of shared clonotypes between healthy human individuals. The V end was cut by 2 bases, the J end by 8 bases, with 27 bases between. This CDR3 contains 18 residues. Germline loops: CDR1 SEHNR, CDR2 FQNEAQ (reference sequence). The method was immunoSEQ multiplex PCR; TCRdb's version includes in-frame clones alone and lacks a portion of them. The sample has around 450,000 clones; about 76% are singletons. Sequenced: PBMCs. The chain links TRBV7-9 to TRBJ1-1; perhaps TRBD1 as D (6 bases). The receptor's source is a woman between 40 and 50 years old in good health. Some clones in this sample may be carry-over from other donors' samples. The CDR3 DNA reads TGTGCCAGCAGCTTATTCAGGCTCAGGGGTGACGTTTATGAAGAAGCTTTCTTT. Encoded protein: CASSLFRLRGDVYEEAFF.